This T cell receptor (beta chain) was obtained from a study of shared clonotypes between healthy human individuals. Germline CDR1 DFQATT, CDR2 SNEGSKA (reference sequence). The CDR3 runs 11 residues. The V and J ends lost 4 bases and 2 bases respectively, with 6 bases between them. Original processing notes: In the immunoSEQ data, sequences were junction-only and lacked quality scores, so filtering differed. Repertoires were generated with immunoSEQ multiplex PCR, while TCRdb's copy carries only in-frame clones and drops some. The V and J calls and clone size are taken from that table; D and trimming were inferred from the DNA. This table holds some 1.5 million clones, more than 95% found once. General study results and limits: It was only blood that was sampled, and tissue repertoires likely differ. Across a few donors, naive CD4 shared approximately 4.5%, naive CD8 around 3.5%, memory CD4 roughly 2.1%, memory CD8 around 0.36%.

On this clone itself: The antigen is unknown. The same CDR3 also results from other DNA sequences found in this sample.

J is TRBJ2-7 and V is TRBV20-1, with D unresolved. The receptor was derived from a man younger than 40 in good health. Sequenced sample: naive CD4+ T cells sorted from blood. Subset here: CD45RA+ positively selected. CDR3 DNA sequence: TGCAGTGCTACCCCTGCCTACGAGCAGTACTTC. This sequence encodes CSATPAYEQYF.